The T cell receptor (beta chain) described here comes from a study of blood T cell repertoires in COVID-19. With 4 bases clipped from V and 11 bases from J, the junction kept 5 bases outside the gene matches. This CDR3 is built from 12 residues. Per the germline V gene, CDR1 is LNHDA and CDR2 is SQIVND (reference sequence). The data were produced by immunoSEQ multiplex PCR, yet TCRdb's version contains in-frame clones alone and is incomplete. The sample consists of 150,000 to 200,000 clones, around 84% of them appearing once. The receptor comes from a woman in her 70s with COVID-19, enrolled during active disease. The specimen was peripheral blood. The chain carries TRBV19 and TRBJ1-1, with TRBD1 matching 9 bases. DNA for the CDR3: TGTGCCAGTAGTAAGTGGACAGGGGCGGCTTTCTTT. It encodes CASSKWTGAAFF. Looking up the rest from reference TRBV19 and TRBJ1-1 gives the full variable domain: DGGITQSPKYLFRKEGQNVTLSCEQNLNHDAMYWYRQDPGQGLRLIYYSQIVNDFQKGDIAEGYSVSREKKESFPLTVTSAQKNPTAFYLCASSKWTGAAFFGQGTRLTVV.